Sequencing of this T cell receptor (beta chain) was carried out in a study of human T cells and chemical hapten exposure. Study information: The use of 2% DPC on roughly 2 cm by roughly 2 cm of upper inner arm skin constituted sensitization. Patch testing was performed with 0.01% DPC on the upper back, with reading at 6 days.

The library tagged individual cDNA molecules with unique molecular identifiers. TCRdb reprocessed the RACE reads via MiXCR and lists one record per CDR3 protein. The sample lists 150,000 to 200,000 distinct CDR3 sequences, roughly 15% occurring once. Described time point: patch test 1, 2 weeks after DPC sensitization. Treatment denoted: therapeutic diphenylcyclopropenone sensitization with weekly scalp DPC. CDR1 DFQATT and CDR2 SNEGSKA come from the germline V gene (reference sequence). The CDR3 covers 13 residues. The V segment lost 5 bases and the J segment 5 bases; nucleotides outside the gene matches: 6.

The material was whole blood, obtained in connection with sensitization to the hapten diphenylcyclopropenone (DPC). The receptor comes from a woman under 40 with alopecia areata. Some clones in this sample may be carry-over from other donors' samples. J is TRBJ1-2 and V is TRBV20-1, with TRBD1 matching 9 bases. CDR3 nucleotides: TGCAGTGCTGGAGGACAGGGGAATTATGGCTACACCTTC. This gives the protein CSAGGQGNYGYTF.